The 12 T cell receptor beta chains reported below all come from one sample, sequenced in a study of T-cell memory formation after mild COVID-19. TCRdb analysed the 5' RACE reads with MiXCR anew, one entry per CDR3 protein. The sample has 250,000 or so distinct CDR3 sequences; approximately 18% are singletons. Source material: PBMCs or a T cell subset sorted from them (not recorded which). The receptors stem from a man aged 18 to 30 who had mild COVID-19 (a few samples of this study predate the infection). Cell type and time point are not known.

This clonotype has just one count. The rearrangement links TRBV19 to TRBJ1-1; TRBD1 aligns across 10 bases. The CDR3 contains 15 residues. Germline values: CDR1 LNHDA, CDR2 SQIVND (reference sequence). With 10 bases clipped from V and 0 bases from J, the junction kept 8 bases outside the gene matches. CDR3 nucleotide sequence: TGTGCCACTTGGGACAGGGGAGGGATGAACACTGAAGCTTTCTTT. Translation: CATWDRGGMNTEAFF. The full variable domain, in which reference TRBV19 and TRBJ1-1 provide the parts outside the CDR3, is DGGITQSPKYLFRKEGQNVTLSCEQNLNHDAMYWYRQDPGQGLRLIYYSQIVNDFQKGDIAEGYSVSREKKESFPLTVTSAQKNPTAFYLCATWDRGGMNTEAFFGQGTRLTVV.

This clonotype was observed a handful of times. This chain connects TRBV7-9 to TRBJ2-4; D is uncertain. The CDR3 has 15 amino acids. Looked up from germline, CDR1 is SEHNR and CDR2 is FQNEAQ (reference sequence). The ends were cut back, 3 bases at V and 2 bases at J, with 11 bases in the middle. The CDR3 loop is CASSLTVGSKNIQYF. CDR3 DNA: TGTGCCAGCAGCTTGACTGTTGGGTCCAAAAACATTCAGTACTTC.

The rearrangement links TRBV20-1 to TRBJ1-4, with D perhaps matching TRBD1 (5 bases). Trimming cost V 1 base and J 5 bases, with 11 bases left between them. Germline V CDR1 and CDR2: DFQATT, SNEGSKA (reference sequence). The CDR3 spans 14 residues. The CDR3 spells CSARAGTDNEKLFF. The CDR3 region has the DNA TGCAGTGCTAGAGCCGGGACGGACAATGAAAAACTGTTTTTT.

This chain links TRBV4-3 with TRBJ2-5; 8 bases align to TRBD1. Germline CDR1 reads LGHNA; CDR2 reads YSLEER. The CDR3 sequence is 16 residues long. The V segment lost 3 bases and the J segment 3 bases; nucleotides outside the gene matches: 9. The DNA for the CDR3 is TGCGCCAGCAGCCACGATGGGAGGACAGGGAAAGAGACCCAGTACTTC. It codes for CASSHDGRTGKETQYF.

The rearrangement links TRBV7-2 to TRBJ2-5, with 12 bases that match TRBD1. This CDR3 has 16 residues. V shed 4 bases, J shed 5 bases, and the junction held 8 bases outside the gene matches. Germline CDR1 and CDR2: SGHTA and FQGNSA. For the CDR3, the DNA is TGTGCCAGCAGCTCGCCGGGGACAGGGGGCGGGGAGACCCAGTACTTC. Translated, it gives CASSSPGTGGGETQYF.

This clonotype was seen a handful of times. The CDR3 sequence: CASSPPGHSNYGYTF. The CDR3 nucleotides are TGTGCCAGCTCACCACCGGGCCATAGTAACTATGGCTACACCTTC. The gene calls are TRBV18 and TRBJ1-2, with D unclear. This CDR3 region has 15 residues. Germline assignment: CDR1 KGHSH and CDR2 LQKENI. Trimming pared 0 bases from V and 1 base from J, leaving 9 bases between.

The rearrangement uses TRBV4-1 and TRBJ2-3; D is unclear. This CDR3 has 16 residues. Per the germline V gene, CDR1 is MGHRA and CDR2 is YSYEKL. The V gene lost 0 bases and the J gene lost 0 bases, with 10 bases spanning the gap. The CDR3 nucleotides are TGCGCCAGCAGCCAAGAGTCCCAACCAAGCACAGATACGCAGTATTTT. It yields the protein CASSQESQPSTDTQYF.

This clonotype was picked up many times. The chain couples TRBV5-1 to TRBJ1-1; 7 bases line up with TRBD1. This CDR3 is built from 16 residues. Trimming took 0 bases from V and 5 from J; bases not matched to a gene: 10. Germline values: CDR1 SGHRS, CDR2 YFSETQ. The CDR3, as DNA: TGCGCCAGCAGCTTGGACCCCGACAGGGAAGTAACTGAAGCTTTCTTT. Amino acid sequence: CASSLDPDREVTEAFF.

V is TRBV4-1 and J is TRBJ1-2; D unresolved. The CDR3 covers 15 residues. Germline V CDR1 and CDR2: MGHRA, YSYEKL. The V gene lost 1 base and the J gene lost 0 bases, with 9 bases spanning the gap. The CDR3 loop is CASSQVHPTNYGYTF. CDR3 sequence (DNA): TGCGCCAGCAGCCAAGTGCACCCAACTAACTATGGCTACACCTTC.

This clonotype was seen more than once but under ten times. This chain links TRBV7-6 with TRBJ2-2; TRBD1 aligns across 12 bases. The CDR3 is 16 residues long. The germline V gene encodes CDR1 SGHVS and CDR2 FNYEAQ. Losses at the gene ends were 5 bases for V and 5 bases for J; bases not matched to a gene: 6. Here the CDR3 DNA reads TGTGCCAGCAGCCTCGGGACAGGGGGCGATACCGGGGAGCTGTTTTTT. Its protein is CASSLGTGGDTGELFF.

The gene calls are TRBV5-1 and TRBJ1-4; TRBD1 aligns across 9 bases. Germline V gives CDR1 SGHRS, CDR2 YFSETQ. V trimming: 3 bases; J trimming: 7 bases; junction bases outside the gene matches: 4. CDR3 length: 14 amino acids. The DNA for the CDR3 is TGCGCCAGCAGCTCGGGACAGGGTATTGAAAAACTGTTTTTT. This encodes CASSSGQGIEKLFF.

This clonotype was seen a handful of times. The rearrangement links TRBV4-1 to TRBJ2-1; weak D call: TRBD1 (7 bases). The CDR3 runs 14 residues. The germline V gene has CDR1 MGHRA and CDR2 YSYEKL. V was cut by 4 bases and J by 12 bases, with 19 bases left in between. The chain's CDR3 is CASSPGGTRGPQFF. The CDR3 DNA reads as TGCGCCAGCAGCCCAGGGGGAACGCGGGGCCCGCAGTTCTTC.